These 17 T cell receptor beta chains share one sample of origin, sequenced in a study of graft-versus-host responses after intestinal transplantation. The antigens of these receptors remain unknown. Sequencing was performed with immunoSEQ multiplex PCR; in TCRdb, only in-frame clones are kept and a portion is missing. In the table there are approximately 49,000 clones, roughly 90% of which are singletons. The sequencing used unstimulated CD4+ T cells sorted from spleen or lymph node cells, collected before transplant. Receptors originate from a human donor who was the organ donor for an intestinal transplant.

The CDR3 coding sequence is TGTGCCAGCAGCCTTAGCAGCGGGAGAGTACACGAGCAGTACTTC. Its protein product is CASSLSSGRVHEQYF. The V call is TRBV5-4, the J call TRBJ2-7; TRBD2 matches at 8 bases. After removal of 4 bases from V and 5 bases from J, the junction contained 11 bases not matched to a gene. The CDR3 consists of 15 residues. The germline CDR1 and CDR2 sequences are SGHNT and YYREEE (reference sequence).

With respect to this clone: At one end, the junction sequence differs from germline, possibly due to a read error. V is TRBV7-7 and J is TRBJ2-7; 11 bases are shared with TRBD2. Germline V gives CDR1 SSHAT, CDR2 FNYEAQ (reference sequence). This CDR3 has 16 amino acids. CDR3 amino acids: CASSLAASGRSYEQYF. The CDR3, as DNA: TGTGCTAGCAGCTTAGCGGCTAGCGGGAGGTCCTACGAGCAGTACTTC. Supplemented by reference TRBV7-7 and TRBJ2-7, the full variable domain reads GAGVSQSPRYKVTKRGQDVTLRCDPISSHATLYWYQQALGQGPEFLTYFNYEAQPDKSGLPSDRFSAERPEGSISTLTIQRTEQRDSAMYRCASSLAASGRSYEQYFGPGTRLTVT.

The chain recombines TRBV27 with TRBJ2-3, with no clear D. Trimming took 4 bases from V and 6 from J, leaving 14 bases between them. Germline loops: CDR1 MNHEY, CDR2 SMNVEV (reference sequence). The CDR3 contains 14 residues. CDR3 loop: CASSSHRQEDTQYF. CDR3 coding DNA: TGTGCCAGCAGTTCCCACCGACAAGAGGATACGCAGTATTTT.

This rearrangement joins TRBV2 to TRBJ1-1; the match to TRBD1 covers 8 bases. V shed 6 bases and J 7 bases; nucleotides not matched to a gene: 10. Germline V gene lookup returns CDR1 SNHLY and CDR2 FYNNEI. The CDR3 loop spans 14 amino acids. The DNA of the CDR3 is TGTGCCAGCAGCCCGGTGGGACAGGCCAGTGAAGCTTTCTTT. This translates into CASSPVGQASEAFF.

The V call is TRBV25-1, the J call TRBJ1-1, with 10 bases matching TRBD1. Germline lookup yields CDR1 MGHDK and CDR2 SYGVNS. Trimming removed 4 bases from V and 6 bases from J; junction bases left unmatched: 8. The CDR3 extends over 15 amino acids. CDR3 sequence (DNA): TGTGCCAGCAGTGTTCCCGGGACAGGGGTTTCTGAAGCTTTCTTT. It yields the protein CASSVPGTGVSEAFF.

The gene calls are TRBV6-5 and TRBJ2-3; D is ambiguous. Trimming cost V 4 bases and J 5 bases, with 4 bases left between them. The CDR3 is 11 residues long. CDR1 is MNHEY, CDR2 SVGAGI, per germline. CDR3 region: CASSFRDTQYF. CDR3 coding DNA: TGTGCCAGCAGTTTTAGAGATACGCAGTATTTT.

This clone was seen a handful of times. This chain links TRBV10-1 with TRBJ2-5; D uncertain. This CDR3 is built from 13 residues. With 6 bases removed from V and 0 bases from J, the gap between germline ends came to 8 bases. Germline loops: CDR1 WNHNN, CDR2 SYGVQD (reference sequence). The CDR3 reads CASRTPYQETQYF. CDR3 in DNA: TGCGCCAGCAGGACACCGTACCAAGAGACCCAGTACTTC.

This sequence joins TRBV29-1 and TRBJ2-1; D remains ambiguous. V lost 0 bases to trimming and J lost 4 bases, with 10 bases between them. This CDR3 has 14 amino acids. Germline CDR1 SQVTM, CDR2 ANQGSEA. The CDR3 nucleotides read TGCAGCGTTGAAGATCGCTTGCGGTACAATGAGCAGTTCTTC. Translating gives CSVEDRLRYNEQFF.

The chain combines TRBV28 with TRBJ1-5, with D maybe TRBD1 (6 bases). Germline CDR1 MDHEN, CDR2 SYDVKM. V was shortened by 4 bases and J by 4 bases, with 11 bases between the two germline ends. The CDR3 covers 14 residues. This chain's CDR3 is CASSWGRGNQPQHF. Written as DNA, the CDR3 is TGTGCCAGCAGTTGGGGGCGAGGGAATCAGCCCCAGCATTTT.

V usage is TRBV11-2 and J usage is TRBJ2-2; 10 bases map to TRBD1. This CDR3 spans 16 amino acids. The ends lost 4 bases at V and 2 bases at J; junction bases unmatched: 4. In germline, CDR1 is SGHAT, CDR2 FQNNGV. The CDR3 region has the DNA TGTGCCAGCAGCTGGAGACAGGGGGCAAACACCGGGGAGCTGTTTTTT. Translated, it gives CASSWRQGANTGELFF.

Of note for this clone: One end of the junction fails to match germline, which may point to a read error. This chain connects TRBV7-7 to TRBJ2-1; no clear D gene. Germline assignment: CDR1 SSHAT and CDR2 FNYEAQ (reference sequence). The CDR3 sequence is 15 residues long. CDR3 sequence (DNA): TGTGCTAGCAGTACGGGTTACGACGCCTACAATGAGCAGTTCTTC. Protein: CASSTGYDAYNEQFF.

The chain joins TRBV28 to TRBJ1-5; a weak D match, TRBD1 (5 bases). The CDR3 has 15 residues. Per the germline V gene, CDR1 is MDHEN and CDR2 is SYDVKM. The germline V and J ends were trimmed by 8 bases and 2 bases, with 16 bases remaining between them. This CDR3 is CASGGGGGGNQPQHF. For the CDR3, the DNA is TGTGCCAGCGGGGGGGGTGGCGGAGGCAATCAGCCCCAGCATTTT. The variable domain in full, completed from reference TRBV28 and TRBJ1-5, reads DVKVTQSSRYLVKRTGEKVFLECVQDMDHENMFWYRQDPGLGLRLIYFSYDVKMKEKGDIPEGYSVSREKKERFSLILESASTNQTSMYLCASGGGGGGNQPQHFGDGTRLSIL.

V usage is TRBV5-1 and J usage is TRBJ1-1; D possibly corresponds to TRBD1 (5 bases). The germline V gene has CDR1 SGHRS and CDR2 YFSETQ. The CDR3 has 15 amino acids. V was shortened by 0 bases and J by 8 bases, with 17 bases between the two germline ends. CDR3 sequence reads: CASSLDGGNRGEAFF. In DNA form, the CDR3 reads TGCGCCAGCAGCTTGGACGGGGGAAACCGGGGAGAAGCTTTCTTT.

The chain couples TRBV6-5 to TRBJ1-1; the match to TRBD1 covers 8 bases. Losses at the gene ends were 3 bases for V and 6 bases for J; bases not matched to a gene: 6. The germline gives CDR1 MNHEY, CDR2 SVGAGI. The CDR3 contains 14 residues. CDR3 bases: TGTGCCAGCAGTTATATTTACAGGGGGGCTGAAGCTTTCTTT. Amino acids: CASSYIYRGAEAFF.

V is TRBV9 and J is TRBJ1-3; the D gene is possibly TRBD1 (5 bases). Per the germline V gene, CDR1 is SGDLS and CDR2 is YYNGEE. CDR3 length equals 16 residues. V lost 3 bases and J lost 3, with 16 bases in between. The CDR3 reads CASSAPRPGGGNTIYF. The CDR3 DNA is TGTGCCAGCAGCGCCCCAAGGCCGGGGGGTGGAAACACCATATATTTT.

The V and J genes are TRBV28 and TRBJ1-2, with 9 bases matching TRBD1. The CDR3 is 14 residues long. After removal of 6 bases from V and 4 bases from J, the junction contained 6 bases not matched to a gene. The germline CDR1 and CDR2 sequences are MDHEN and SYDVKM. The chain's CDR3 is CASSGDRVGYGYTF. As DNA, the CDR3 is TGTGCCAGCAGCGGGGACAGGGTCGGCTATGGCTACACCTTC.

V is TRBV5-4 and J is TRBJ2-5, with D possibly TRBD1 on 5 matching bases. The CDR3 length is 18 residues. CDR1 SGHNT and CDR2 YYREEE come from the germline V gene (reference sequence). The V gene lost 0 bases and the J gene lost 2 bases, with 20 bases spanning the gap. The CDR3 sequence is CASSLALGAVSAQETQYF. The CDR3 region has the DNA TGTGCCAGCAGCTTGGCCTTAGGGGCAGTCAGCGCACAAGAGACCCAGTACTTC.